This is a list of T cell receptor beta chains from one sample in a study of T cell responses to AZD1222 COVID-19 vaccine. The table came from immunoSEQ multiplex PCR; TCRdb's copy has only in-frame clones and leaves some out. The table includes 120,000 to 150,000 clones, about 92% detected once. The source was peripheral blood, collected 28 days after the second AZD1222 dose. The receptors stem from an adult who received the AZD1222 COVID-19 vaccine. Each CDR3 is given with its conserved first and last residue. The D gene is left open where the match is weak. Clone size, where shown, is once, few, many, or a class for clones that have expanded.

length,J,size,V,D,CDR3,DNA
16,TRBJ2-2,-,TRBV5-5,TRBD1,CASSPGTGTSRGELFF,TGTGCCAGCAGCCCGGGGACAGGGACGAGCCGCGGGGAGCTGTTTTTT
16,TRBJ2-3,-,TRBV13,TRBD1,CASSHLPTGGSDTQYF,TGTGCCAGCAGCCATCTACCGACAGGGGGATCTGATACGCAGTATTTT
17,TRBJ2-1,-,TRBV6-2/TRBV6-3,-,CASSYSRSRVSYNEQFF,TGTGCCAGCAGTTACTCAAGATCCCGGGTCTCCTACAATGAGCAGTTCTTC
16,TRBJ2-1,-,TRBV7-2,TRBD2,CASSPEGSGRGHEQFF,TGTGCCAGCAGCCCCGAGGGGAGCGGGAGAGGTCATGAGCAGTTCTTC
13,TRBJ1-2,-,TRBV28,-,CASSPPDSYGYTF,TGTGCCAGCAGTCCTCCGGACAGCTATGGCTACACCTTC
17,TRBJ2-3,-,TRBV27,-,CASTSQGRGVTTDTQYF,TGTGCCAGCACCAGCCAGGGCAGGGGAGTTACCACAGATACGCAGTATTTT
14,TRBJ2-7,-,TRBV6-2/TRBV6-3,TRBD2,CASSLLAASYEQYF,TGTGCCAGCAGTCTCCTAGCGGCCTCCTACGAGCAGTACTTC
17,TRBJ2-1,once,TRBV12-5,TRBD1,CASGFLPGQGAPNEQFF,TGTGCTAGTGGTTTTCTGCCGGGACAGGGGGCGCCCAATGAGCAGTTCTTC
16,TRBJ1-4,-,TRBV18,-,CASSRRTDATNEKLFF,TGTGCCAGCTCACGGCGGACAGATGCAACTAATGAAAAACTGTTTTTT
16,TRBJ1-6,-,TRBV7-2,TRBD1,CASSLGGTAYNSPLHF,TGTGCCAGCAGCTTAGGAGGGACAGCCTATAATTCACCCCTCCACTTT
12,TRBJ1-5,-,TRBV6-5,-,CASSVPNQPQHF,TGTGCCAGCAGCGTTCCGAATCAGCCCCAGCATTTT
15,TRBJ2-5,-,TRBV6-5,-,CASSYYGTPGETQYF,TGTGCCAGCAGTTATTACGGGACCCCTGGGGAGACCCAGTACTTC
13,TRBJ1-1,-,TRBV12-3/TRBV12-4,-,CASSFAANTEAFF,TGTGCCAGCAGTTTTGCGGCTAACACTGAAGCTTTCTTT
14,TRBJ1-1,-,TRBV11-2,TRBD1,CASSSPDRDAGAFF,TGTGCCAGCAGCTCCCCAGACAGGGACGCTGGAGCTTTCTTT
11,TRBJ2-1,-,TRBV2,-,CASSPRNEQFF,TGTGCCAGCAGTCCGCGCAATGAGCAGTTCTTC
16,TRBJ2-5,-,TRBV7-2,-,CASSLGGIGSSETQYF,TGTGCCAGCAGCTTAGGGGGGATAGGGAGTAGCGAGACCCAGTACTTC
15,TRBJ2-2,-,TRBV6-1,-,CASSEDTGWAGELFF,TGTGCCAGCAGTGAAGATACGGGGTGGGCCGGGGAGCTGTTTTTT
12,TRBJ2-2,-,TRBV10-3,-,CAISDQTGELFF,TGTGCCATCAGTGATCAAACCGGGGAGCTGTTTTTT
16,TRBJ1-6,-,TRBV6-1,-,CASSEPGYLLDSPLHF,TGTGCCAGCAGTGAACCAGGGTACCTTTTGGATTCACCCCTCCACTTT
18,TRBJ2-5,once,TRBV4-3,TRBD2,CASSQVKLAGGYGETQYF,TGCGCCAGCAGCCAAGTAAAACTAGCGGGAGGGTACGGCGAGACCCAGTACTTC
15,TRBJ1-2,-,TRBV19,TRBD1,CASSIAPGTEDGYTF,TGTGCCAGTAGTATAGCGCCCGGGACAGAGGATGGCTACACCTTC
15,TRBJ1-5,-,TRBV19,TRBD1,CASRTGTGVSQPQHF,TGTGCCAGTCGAACCGGGACAGGGGTGTCTCAGCCCCAGCATTTT
15,TRBJ2-7,-,TRBV27,TRBD2,CASSSERDQSYEQYF,TGTGCCAGCAGTTCTGAGCGGGACCAGTCCTACGAGCAGTACTTC
13,TRBJ2-7,-,TRBV6-5,-,CASSKGTQYEQYF,TGTGCCAGCAGTAAGGGGACCCAATACGAGCAGTACTTC